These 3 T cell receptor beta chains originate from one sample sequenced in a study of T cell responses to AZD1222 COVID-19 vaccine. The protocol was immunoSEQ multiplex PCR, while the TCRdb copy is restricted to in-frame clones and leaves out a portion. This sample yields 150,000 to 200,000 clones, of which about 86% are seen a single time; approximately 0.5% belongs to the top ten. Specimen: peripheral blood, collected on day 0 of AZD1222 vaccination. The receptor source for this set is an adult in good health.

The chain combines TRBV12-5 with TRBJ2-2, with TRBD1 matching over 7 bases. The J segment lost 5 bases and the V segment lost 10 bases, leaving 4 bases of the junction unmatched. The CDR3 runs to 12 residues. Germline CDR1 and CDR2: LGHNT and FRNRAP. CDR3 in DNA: TGTGCTACCGCCAGGGGGACCGGGGAGCTGTTTTTT. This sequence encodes CATARGTGELFF.

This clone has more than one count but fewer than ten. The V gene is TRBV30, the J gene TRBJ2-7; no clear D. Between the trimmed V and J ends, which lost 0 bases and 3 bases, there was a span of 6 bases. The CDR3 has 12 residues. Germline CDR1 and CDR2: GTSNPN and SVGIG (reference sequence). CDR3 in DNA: TGTGCCTGGAGTGTACCGGGCTACGAGCAGTACTTC. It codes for CAWSVPGYEQYF.

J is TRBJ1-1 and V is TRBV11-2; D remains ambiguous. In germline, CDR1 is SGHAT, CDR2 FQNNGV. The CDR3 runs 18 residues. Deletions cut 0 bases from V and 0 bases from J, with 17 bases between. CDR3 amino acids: CASSLDLANLILNTEAFF. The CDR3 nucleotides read TGTGCCAGCAGCTTAGATCTGGCCAACCTCATATTGAACACTGAAGCTTTCTTT.